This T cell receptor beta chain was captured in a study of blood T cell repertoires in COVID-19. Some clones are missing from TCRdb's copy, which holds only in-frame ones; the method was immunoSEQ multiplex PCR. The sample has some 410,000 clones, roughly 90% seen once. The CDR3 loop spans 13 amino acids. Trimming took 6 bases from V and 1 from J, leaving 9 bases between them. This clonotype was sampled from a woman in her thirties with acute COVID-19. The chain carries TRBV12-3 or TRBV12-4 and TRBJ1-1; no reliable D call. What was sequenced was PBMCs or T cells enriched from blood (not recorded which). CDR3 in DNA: TGTGCCAGCAGGCCGACGGGGAACACTGAAGCTTTCTTT. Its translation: CASRPTGNTEAFF.